This entry concerns a single TCR beta chain. This sample is part of a study of blood T cell repertoires in COVID-19. Study-wide background: Acute and convalescent COVID-19 specimens originated in the United States, Italy and Spain. PBMCs, B-cell-depleted T cells, or T cells were the source of the cDNA or gDNA that made up the material.

Authors' methods: Nucleated cell number was recorded as an estimate derived from reference gene primer amplification. Some clones are missing from TCRdb's copy, which holds only in-frame ones; the method was immunoSEQ multiplex PCR. Clone size and V and J calls were adopted from that table, with D and trimming inferred from the DNA. Here the sample spans 250,000 or so clones, about 88% being singletons. Germline V gene sequence: CDR1 MNHNS, CDR2 SASEGT. V shed 0 bases and J shed 2 bases, with 9 bases lying between them. CDR3 length equals 15 residues. V is TRBV6-1 and J is TRBJ2-3, with D perhaps TRBD1 (5 bases). Input material: peripheral blood. This sequence was found in a woman aged 40-49 years who had recovered from COVID-19. The CDR3 sequence: CASSEAGPPTDTQYF. CDR3 nucleotides: TGTGCCAGCAGTGAAGCGGGGCCACCCACAGATACGCAGTATTTT.